This T cell receptor beta chain came from a study of T cell responses to AZD1222 COVID-19 vaccine. General study results and limits: Females made up more of the donors, who were largely white British, and clonal diversity may have come out too low. Close to half of all spike-specific TCRs reportedly target regions of the variants that are unmutated.

Sequenced by immunoSEQ multiplex PCR; TCRdb stores in-frame clones only, minus some. The table has 110,000 or so clones, over 75% seen once. Note on this clone: What it recognizes is unknown.

Per germline, CDR1 SGHDT and CDR2 YYEEEE. The CDR3 sequence is 16 residues long. The V and J ends lost 0 bases and 7 bases respectively, with 17 bases between them. The chain combines TRBV5-6 with TRBJ1-5; D call uncertain. This specimen was peripheral blood, taken on day 0 of AZD1222 vaccination. The sequence was collected from an adult in good health. The CDR3 sequence is CASSLAPGPPGQPQHF. The CDR3 coding sequence is TGTGCCAGCAGCTTGGCCCCCGGTCCACCGGGGCAGCCCCAGCATTTT. The full variable domain, its missing parts supplied by reference TRBV5-6 and TRBJ1-5, is DAGVTQSPTHLIKTRGQQVTLRCSPKSGHDTVSWYQQALGQGPQFIFQYYEEEERQRGNFPDRFSGHQFPNYSSELNVNALLLGDSALYLCASSLAPGPPGQPQHFGDGTRLSIL.